These T cell receptor beta chains were read from a single sample in a study of OX40 agonist ivuxolimab in advanced cancers. Measured with immunoSEQ multiplex PCR; TCRdb has only the in-frame clones, and not every one. In the table there are nearly 25,000 clones, 77% of which are singletons. The sample was CD4+ or CD8+ T cells sorted from blood, taken in a trial of the OX40 agonist ivuxolimab. Source of these receptors: an adult with an advanced solid tumor such as melanoma, head and neck, liver or kidney cancer. Both conserved end residues are part of each CDR3. A D gene is named only where the DNA matches it firmly. The size field is filled for only some rows; it gives once, few, many or a size class.

d_call j_call clone_size v_call cdr3_nt cdr3_aa
TRBD2 TRBJ2-7 - TRBV11-1 TGTGCCAGCAGCCCCGCTGTTGGGAGGGGCCACGAGCAGTACTTC CASSPAVGRGHEQYF
TRBD1 TRBJ1-3 - TRBV27 TGTGCCAGCAAACCGGGACAGGGGTTCACCATATATTTT CASKPGQGFTIYF
- TRBJ2-2 - TRBV7-9 TGTGCCAGCAGCTTCCCAACAGGTTTGGTCCCCGGGGAGCTGTTTTTT CASSFPTGLVPGELFF
TRBD1 TRBJ1-4 - TRBV2 TGTGCCAGCACTTGGGACAGGGATGAAAAACTGTTTTTT CASTWDRDEKLFF
- TRBJ2-7 - TRBV7-6 TGTGCCAGCAGCTTAGGGTCCTACGAGCAGTACTTC CASSLGSYEQYF
- TRBJ2-2 - TRBV5-1 TGCGCCAGCAGCTTGGTGGGGTACACCGGGGAGCTGTTTTTT CASSLVGYTGELFF
TRBD1 TRBJ1-1 few TRBV6-5 TGTGCCAGCAGTTACACTTCAGGGGGGGCTGAAGCTTTCTTT CASSYTSGGAEAFF
TRBD2 TRBJ2-1 - TRBV2 TGTGCCAGCGTTAGCGGGGGGCCTTGGAATGAGCAGTTCTTC CASVSGGPWNEQFF
TRBD2 TRBJ2-3 - TRBV19 TGTGCCAGTACAGCTAGCGGCCTGAGCACAGATACGCAGTATTTT CASTASGLSTDTQYF
- TRBJ1-2 - TRBV6-1 TGTGCCAGCAGTGAGGACGGGGCTAACTATGGCTACACCTTC CASSEDGANYGYTF